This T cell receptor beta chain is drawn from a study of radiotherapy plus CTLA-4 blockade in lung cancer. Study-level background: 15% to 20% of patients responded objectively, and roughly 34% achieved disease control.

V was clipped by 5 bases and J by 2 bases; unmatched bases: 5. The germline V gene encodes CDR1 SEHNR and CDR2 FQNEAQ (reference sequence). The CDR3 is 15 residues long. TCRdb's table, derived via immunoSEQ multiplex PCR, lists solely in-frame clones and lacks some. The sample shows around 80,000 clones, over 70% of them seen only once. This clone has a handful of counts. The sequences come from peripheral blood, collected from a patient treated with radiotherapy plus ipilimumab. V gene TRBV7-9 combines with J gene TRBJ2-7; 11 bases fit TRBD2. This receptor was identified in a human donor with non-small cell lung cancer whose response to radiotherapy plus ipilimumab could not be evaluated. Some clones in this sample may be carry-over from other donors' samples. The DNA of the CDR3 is TGTGCCAGCAGCCAAGATAGCGGGGGGGCCTACGAGCAGTACTTC. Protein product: CASSQDSGGAYEQYF. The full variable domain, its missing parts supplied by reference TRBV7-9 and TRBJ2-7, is DTGVSQNPRHKITKRGQNVTFRCDPISEHNRLYWYRQTLGQGPEFLTYFQNEAQLEKSRLLSDRFSAERPKGSFSTLEIQRTEQGDSAMYLCASSQDSGGAYEQYFGPGTRLTVT.